The 13 T cell receptor beta chains given below trace back to one sample, sequenced in a study of blood T cell repertoires in COVID-19. Profiled with immunoSEQ multiplex PCR; TCRdb holds only in-frame clones, not every one. The table has 120,000 or so clones, about 90% seen once. Material: peripheral blood. These receptors came from a woman between 70 and 85 years old with acute or convalescent COVID-19.

V and J are TRBV25-1 and TRBJ1-2; a weak D match, TRBD1 (6 bases). Germline V CDR1 and CDR2: MGHDK, SYGVNS. The CDR3 has 17 residues. V was pared by 4 bases and J by 3 bases, with 21 bases between. CDR3 nucleotide sequence: TGTGCCAGCAGTGCGAGGGTCAGGGGAAGGGTGGACTATGGCTACACCTTC. It specifies CASSARVRGRVDYGYTF.

The chain links TRBV24-1 to TRBJ1-1; 7 nucleotides match TRBD1. Trimming removed 7 bases from V and 0 bases from J; junction bases left unmatched: 4. CDR3 length: 14 amino acids. The germline gives CDR1 KGHDR, CDR2 SFDVKD. CDR3 sequence: CATRKTGMNTEAFF. The CDR3 bases are TGTGCCACCAGAAAGACAGGGATGAACACTGAAGCTTTCTTT.

The chain couples TRBV11-3 to TRBJ2-7; 7 bases match TRBD2. The CDR3 runs to 14 residues. The trim removed 5 bases at V and 3 bases at J, leaving 7 bases unmatched. From germline, CDR1 is SGHNT and CDR2 YENEEA. The CDR3 DNA reads TGTGCCAGCAGCCGGGCGGGAGTGGACTACGAGCAGTACTTC. Its translation is CASSRAGVDYEQYF.

V and J are TRBV12-3 or TRBV12-4 and TRBJ1-2, with D unclear. With 5 bases removed from V and 4 bases from J, the gap between germline ends came to 11 bases. The CDR3 extends over 13 amino acids. The CDR3: CASSPLWAYGYTF. In DNA form, the CDR3 reads TGTGCCAGCAGTCCCTTATGGGCCTATGGCTACACCTTC.

The rearrangement joins TRBV6-5 to TRBJ2-3, with TRBD1 matching 7 bases. The junction had 1 base not matched to a gene; V was cut back by 6 bases and J by 4 bases. Germline CDR1 MNHEY, CDR2 SVGAGI. This CDR3 spans 12 amino acids. In nucleotides, the CDR3 is TGTGCCAGCAGGACAGGGTCAGATACGCAGTATTTT. Protein sequence: CASRTGSDTQYF.

The rearrangement joins TRBV7-9 to TRBJ2-7; perhaps TRBD2 as D (5 bases). Deletions cut 0 bases from V and 4 bases from J, with 10 bases between. The germline V gene has CDR1 SEHNR and CDR2 FQNEAQ (reference sequence). The CDR3 sequence is 14 residues long. The CDR3 here is CASSLASLAYEQYF. Here the CDR3 DNA reads TGTGCCAGCAGCTTAGCCTCTTTAGCGTACGAGCAGTACTTC.

CDR3 protein: CASSEFLGQGIYNSPLHF. CDR3 sequence (DNA): TGTGCCAGCAGTGAATTCCTGGGACAGGGGATTTATAATTCACCCCTCCACTTT. The gene calls are TRBV6-1 and TRBJ1-6, with 10 bases fitting TRBD1. Germline V gene data show CDR1 as MNHNS and CDR2 as SASEGT. This CDR3 comprises 18 residues. V lost 2 bases to trimming and J lost 4 bases; unmatched junction nucleotides: 8.

The chain recombines TRBV20-1 with TRBJ2-1; D is possibly TRBD2 (6 bases). CDR1 and CDR2 from the germline V gene are DFQATT and SNEGSKA (reference sequence). CDR3 size: 15 residues. Trimming stripped 3 bases from V and 7 bases from J, with 19 bases between. The CDR3 loop reads CSASRGTPQMNEQFF. The CDR3 DNA sequence: TGCAGTGCTAGTCGAGGGACTCCACAAATGAATGAGCAGTTCTTC.

The genes are TRBV27 and TRBJ2-7; tentative D call: TRBD1 (6 bases). Germline V gene data show CDR1 as MNHEY and CDR2 as SMNVEV (reference sequence). The CDR3 consists of 15 residues. The V gene lost 6 bases and the J gene lost 5 bases, with 20 bases spanning the gap. The CDR3 DNA reads as TGTGCCAGCAGATCAAGGCCTACTGGGGGCGACGAGCAGTACTTC. This sequence encodes CASRSRPTGGDEQYF.

V usage is TRBV5-4 and J usage is TRBJ1-2, with unresolved D. V was cut by 0 bases and J by 3 bases, with 9 bases left in between. CDR1 and CDR2 (germline): SGHNT, YYREEE (reference sequence). The CDR3 sequence is 14 residues long. The CDR3 sequence is CASSLGGKDYGYTF. DNA of the CDR3: TGTGCCAGCAGCTTGGGCGGGAAGGACTATGGCTACACCTTC.

This rearrangement joins TRBV30 to TRBJ1-5; D is unclear. The ends were cut back, 1 base at V and 3 bases at J, with 7 bases in the middle. In germline, CDR1 is GTSNPN, CDR2 SVGIG (reference sequence). The length of the CDR3 is 13 residues. CDR3 DNA sequence: TGTGCCTGGAGTGAGAGGAACAATCAGCCCCAGCATTTT. Translating gives CAWSERNNQPQHF.

The V and J genes are TRBV28 and TRBJ2-7; D is possibly TRBD1 (6 bases). V lost 4 bases and J lost 6, with 22 bases in between. The CDR3 length is 16 residues. CDR1 and CDR2 (germline): MDHEN, SYDVKM. This CDR3 is CASSSPRLGRGGEQYF. The CDR3 DNA follows: TGTGCCAGCAGTTCCCCCCGACTGGGACGAGGGGGCGAGCAGTACTTC.

This clone was counted a single time. J is TRBJ1-2 and V is TRBV7-3; D is unresolved. CDR1 is SGHTA and CDR2 is FQGTGA in the germline V gene. The CDR3 is made up of 13 amino acids. Trimming removed 1 base at V and 8 bases at J, with 11 bases between. The CDR3: CASSLIAGRGYTF. CDR3 sequence (DNA): TGTGCCAGCAGCTTAATAGCTGGAAGGGGCTACACCTTC.